This T cell receptor (beta chain) emerged from a study of neurological immune-mediated disorders. By 5'RACE with 10-nucleotide random UMIs, the cDNA was made. In TCRdb, the 5' RACE reads were re-called with MiXCR into one record per CDR3 protein. The sample has some 30,000 distinct CDR3 sequences, 10% to 15% seen once. Indicated time point: longitudinal time-point 2. This TCR was sampled from a woman aged 40 to 50 in good health. Source material: PBMCs.

The CDR3: CASSLGGGLTDTQYF. CDR3 bases: TGTGCCAGCAGTCTAGGGGGCGGGCTCACAGATACGCAGTATTTT. The rearrangement links TRBV12-3 or TRBV12-4 to TRBJ2-3, with 7 bases aligning to TRBD1. V was clipped by 5 bases and J by 2 bases; unmatched bases: 7. This CDR3 is built from 15 residues.